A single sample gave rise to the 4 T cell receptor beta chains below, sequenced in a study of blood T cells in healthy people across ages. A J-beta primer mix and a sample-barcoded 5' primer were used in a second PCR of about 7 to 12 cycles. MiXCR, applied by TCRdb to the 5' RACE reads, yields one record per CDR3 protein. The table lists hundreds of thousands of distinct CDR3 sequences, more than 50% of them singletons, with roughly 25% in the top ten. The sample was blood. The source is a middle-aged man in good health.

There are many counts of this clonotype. CDR3 sequence reads: CASSLDLGENQETQYF. CDR3 in DNA: TGTGCCAGCAGTTTAGACCTGGGGGAGAACCAAGAGACCCAGTACTTC. The V call is TRBV28, the J call TRBJ2-5, with D possibly being TRBD1 or TRBD2 (5 bases each). This CDR3 is 16 amino acids long. Looked up from germline, CDR1 is MDHEN and CDR2 is SYDVKM. Trimming cost V 2 bases and J 0 bases, with 13 bases left between them.

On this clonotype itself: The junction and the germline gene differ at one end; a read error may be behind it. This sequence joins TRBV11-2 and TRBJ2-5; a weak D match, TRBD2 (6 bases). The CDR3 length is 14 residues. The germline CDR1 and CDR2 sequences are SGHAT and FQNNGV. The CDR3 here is CASCFWDYQETQYF. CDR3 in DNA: TGTGCCAGCTGCTTTTGGGACTACCAAGAGACCCAGTACTTC.

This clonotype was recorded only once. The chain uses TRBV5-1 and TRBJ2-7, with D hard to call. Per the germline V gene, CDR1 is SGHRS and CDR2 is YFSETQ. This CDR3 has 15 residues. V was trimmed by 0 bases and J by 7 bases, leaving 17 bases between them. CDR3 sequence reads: CASSLAVGNTNEQYF. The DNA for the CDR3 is TGCGCCAGCAGCTTGGCGGTTGGTAATACGAATGAGCAGTACTTC.

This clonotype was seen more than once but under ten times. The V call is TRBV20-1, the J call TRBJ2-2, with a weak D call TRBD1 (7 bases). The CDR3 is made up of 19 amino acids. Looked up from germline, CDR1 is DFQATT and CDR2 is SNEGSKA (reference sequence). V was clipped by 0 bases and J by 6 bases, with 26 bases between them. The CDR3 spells CSARDLRLQGRGVSGELFF. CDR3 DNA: TGCAGTGCTAGAGATCTAAGGCTTCAGGGCAGGGGGGTTTCCGGGGAGCTGTTTTTT.